This TCR beta chain was identified in a study of cytotoxic CD8 clonotypes in ibrutinib-treated CLL. About the research overall: By median 68 months, around twelve had progressed and about 14 stayed remitted; responses had been 2 complete and roughly 24 partial. Regarding the study as a whole: Contraction or stability on treatment was seen for public clonotypes, which were uncommon.

The germline V gene encodes CDR1 MDHEN and CDR2 SYDVKM. CDR3 size: 13 residues. With 7 bases clipped from V and 7 bases from J, the junction kept 9 bases outside the gene matches. For this clone: Its antigen is currently unknown.

Here immunoSEQ multiplex PCR was the method, and the copy in TCRdb shows in-frame clones only, minus some. The table records around 97,000 clones, more than 75% of them present only once. The sequences come from PBMCs, collected after 12 months of ibrutinib treatment. V and J are TRBV28 and TRBJ1-2; 7 positions agree with TRBD1. The receptor was isolated from a human donor with chronic lymphocytic leukemia. The CDR3 DNA is TGTGCCAGCACCCCCTGGGCAGGGGGTGGCTACACCTTC. Residues: CASTPWAGGGYTF.